This T cell receptor (beta chain) was retrieved from a study of graft-versus-host responses after intestinal transplantation. In regard to this clone: The antigen is unknown.

TCRdb's copy holds only in-frame clones and misses some; the assay was immunoSEQ multiplex PCR. Among tens of thousands of clones, 80% to 95% were seen once, and the ten largest hold 0.69%. General study findings and limits: After transplant, early declines in HvG clones were associated with peak levels of circulating GvH clones.

The clonotype was recovered from a human patient who received an intestinal transplant, so some T cells may come from the graft donor. Sequencing used PBMCs, obtained 98 days after intestinal transplantation.

CDR3: CASSYSTGNSYEQYF. The CDR3 coding sequence is TGTGCCAGCAGTTACTCGACAGGTAACTCCTACGAGCAGTACTTC. The rearrangement joins TRBV6-6 to TRBJ2-7; D is perhaps TRBD1 (6 bases). V lost 0 bases to trimming and J lost 0 bases, with 9 bases between them. The CDR3 has 15 amino acids. Germline-derived CDR1 and CDR2 are MNHNY and SVGAGI (reference sequence).